Presented here are 30 T cell receptor beta chains from one specimen sequenced in a study of CD8 T cells in Susac syndrome. RNA in amounts of about 0.5 to 1 ug was reverse transcribed with random hexamers. TCRdb re-analysed the immunoSEQ multiplex PCR reads in MiXCR, keeping a single row per CDR3 protein. Of more than 95,000 distinct CDR3 sequences listed, over 85% are singletons. Sequenced: CD8+ T cells from PBMCs. All receptors come from a human donor with Susac syndrome.

The gene calls are TRBV20-1 and TRBJ2-7, with TRBD1 matching over 9 bases. The CDR3 length is 11 residues. CDR1 is DFQATT and CDR2 is SNEGSKA in the germline V gene (reference sequence). With 5 bases clipped from V and 5 bases from J, the junction kept 1 base outside the gene matches. Here the CDR3 DNA reads TGCAGTGCTTGGGACAGGGACGAGCAGTACTTC. Its translation is CSAWDRDEQYF.

The count of this clonotype is one. This rearrangement joins TRBV9 to TRBJ2-1, with 11 bases matching TRBD2. Germline V lookup: CDR1 SGDLS, CDR2 YYNGEE. This CDR3 is 17 amino acids long. Losses at the gene ends were 2 bases for V and 5 bases for J; bases not matched to a gene: 9. CDR3 sequence reads: CASSVPLAGGPNNEQFF. DNA for the CDR3: TGTGCCAGCAGCGTGCCATTAGCGGGGGGGCCGAACAATGAGCAGTTCTTC.

CDR3 in amino acids: CASRDGQSPEAFF. The CDR3 DNA is TGTGCCAGCAGGGATGGGCAGAGCCCTGAAGCTTTCTTT. This chain joins TRBV2 and TRBJ1-1; the D is unclear. The CDR3 contains 13 residues. Germline CDR1 reads SNHLY; CDR2 reads FYNNEI. Trimming shortened V by 6 bases and J by 6 bases, and 14 bases separated the two germline ends.

The chain carries TRBV29-1 and TRBJ1-1; tentative D call: TRBD1 (6 bases). There are 14 residues in the CDR3. The germline V gene encodes CDR1 SQVTM and CDR2 ANQGSEA. V gave up 8 bases and J gave up 6 bases, with 22 bases separating them. CDR3 DNA sequence: TGCAGCTCGGGGGGTAGGGACATGATTTCTGAAGCTTTCTTT. Amino acids: CSSGGRDMISEAFF.

This chain joins TRBV4-3 and TRBJ2-3; 7 bases agree with TRBD1. From germline, CDR1 is LGHNA and CDR2 YSLEER. The CDR3 is 18 residues long. V lost 0 bases and J lost 2; bases outside the gene matches: 11. The CDR3 protein is CASSQDWGTERYTDTQYF. In DNA, the CDR3 is TGCGCCAGCAGCCAAGATTGGGGGACAGAAAGGTACACAGATACGCAGTATTTT.

The chain has TRBV5-1 and TRBJ2-1; 8 bases agree with TRBD2. CDR3 size: 15 residues. In germline, CDR1 is SGHRS, CDR2 YFSETQ. V shed 5 bases, J shed 0 bases, and the junction held 4 bases outside the gene matches. The CDR3: CASRPGTSSYNEQFF. The DNA for the CDR3 is TGCGCCAGCAGACCCGGGACTAGCTCCTACAATGAGCAGTTCTTC.

This rearrangement joins TRBV29-1 to TRBJ2-5; no clear D gene. Germline V CDR1 and CDR2: SQVTM, ANQGSEA. CDR3 length equals 13 residues. V was trimmed by 3 bases and J by 4 bases, leaving 12 bases between them. The CDR3 DNA follows: TGCAGCGTTGAGCCACCCTTCGTAGAGACCCAGTACTTC. Amino acids: CSVEPPFVETQYF.

A single count supports this clonotype. CDR3 bases: TGTGCCAGCAGTCTACAGGGTGTGAGCACAGATACGCAGTATTTT. Protein: CASSLQGVSTDTQYF. The chain couples TRBV14 to TRBJ2-3, with D perhaps TRBD1 (6 bases). Trimming shortened V by 6 bases and J by 0 bases, and 13 bases separated the two germline ends. The length of the CDR3 is 15 residues. Germline CDR1 is SGHDN and CDR2 is FVKESK. The variable domain in full, with the rest retrieved from reference TRBV14 and TRBJ2-3, is EAGVTQFPSHSVIEKGQTVTLRCDPISGHDNLYWYRRVMGKEIKFLLHFVKESKQDESGMPNNRFLAERTGGTYSTLKVQPAELEDSGVYFCASSLQGVSTDTQYFGPGTRLTVL.

This chain joins TRBV29-1 and TRBJ1-2, with 7 bases matching TRBD1. There are 11 residues in the CDR3. Germline V CDR1 and CDR2: SQVTM, ANQGSEA. V trimming: 6 bases; J trimming: 11 bases; junction bases outside the gene matches: 9. The CDR3 sequence is CSVTGTVDYTF. Written as DNA, the CDR3 is TGCAGCGTAACCGGGACAGTAGATTACACCTTC.

This clonotype was recorded once. V gene TRBV27 combines with J gene TRBJ2-5; possibly TRBD1 or TRBD2 for D (5 bases each). V lost 7 bases and J lost 4, with 19 bases in between. The germline V gene has CDR1 MNHEY and CDR2 SMNVEV (reference sequence). CDR3 length: 15 residues. The CDR3 sequence: CASTPSGRMRETQYF. CDR3 in DNA: TGTGCCAGCACCCCTTCGGGGCGGATGAGAGAGACCCAGTACTTC.

The V gene is TRBV30, the J gene TRBJ1-2; tentatively, D is TRBD1 (5 bases). V gave up 4 bases and J gave up 7 bases, with 13 bases separating them. Germline-derived CDR1 and CDR2 are GTSNPN and SVGIG (reference sequence). This CDR3 contains 12 residues. The chain's CDR3 is CAWNGALRGYTF. CDR3 in DNA: TGTGCCTGGAATGGGGCCCTGCGTGGCTACACCTTC.

V usage is TRBV7-2 and J usage is TRBJ2-1; TRBD2 matches at 12 bases. Germline loops: CDR1 SGHTA, CDR2 FQGNSA. This CDR3 region has 17 residues. Losses at the gene ends were 2 bases for V and 9 bases for J; bases not matched to a gene: 11. The CDR3 nucleotides read TGTGCCAGCAGCTTATCCCGACTAGCGGGAGATTCTAGTGAGCAGTTCTTC. Translating it yields CASSLSRLAGDSSEQFF. The full variable domain, completed using reference TRBV7-2 and TRBJ2-1, is GAGVSQSPSNKVTEKGKDVELRCDPISGHTALYWYRQSLGQGLEFLIYFQGNSAPDKSGLPSDRFSAERTGGSVSTLTIQRTQQEDSAVYLCASSLSRLAGDSSEQFFGPGTRLTVL.

This rearrangement joins TRBV6-5 to TRBJ1-2; the match to TRBD1 covers 7 bases. The CDR3 extends over 14 amino acids. J was trimmed by 4 bases and V by 5 bases; bases with no gene match: 7. Germline lookup yields CDR1 MNHEY and CDR2 SVGAGI. Written as DNA, the CDR3 is TGTGCCAGCAGTCGACAGGGCGGCCGCTATGGCTACACCTTC. Protein product: CASSRQGGRYGYTF.

This rearrangement joins TRBV18 to TRBJ2-7, with D unresolved. Trimming removed 4 bases at V and 4 bases at J, with 11 bases between. CDR3 length: 13 amino acids. Germline V gene data show CDR1 as KGHSH and CDR2 as LQKENI. CDR3 in amino acids: CASSHLGQYEQYF. As DNA, the CDR3 is TGTGCCAGCTCACACCTCGGGCAGTACGAGCAGTACTTC.

This clonotype came up once. The chain recombines TRBV5-1 with TRBJ2-7; 7 nucleotides match TRBD1. Trimming took 0 bases from V and 2 from J; bases not matched to a gene: 2. The CDR3 loop spans 14 amino acids. Germline V gene lookup returns CDR1 SGHRS and CDR2 YFSETQ. The CDR3 reads CASSLGGQTYEQYF. The CDR3 DNA sequence: TGCGCCAGCAGCTTGGGGGGACAGACCTACGAGCAGTACTTC. Supplemented by reference TRBV5-1 and TRBJ2-7, the full variable domain reads KAGVTQTPRYLIKTRGQQVTLSCSPISGHRSVSWYQQTPGQGLQFLFEYFSETQRNKGNFPGRFSGRQFSNSRSEMNVSTLELGDSALYLCASSLGGQTYEQYFGPGTRLTVT.

The rearrangement joins TRBV5-4 to TRBJ2-7; TRBD1 agrees at 10 bases. Germline CDR1 is SGHNT and CDR2 is YYREEE (reference sequence). CDR3 length: 14 amino acids. Trimming took 4 bases from V and 5 from J; bases not matched to a gene: 6. CDR3 residues: CASSPGTGVHEQYF. The CDR3, as DNA: TGTGCCAGCAGCCCCGGGACAGGGGTCCACGAGCAGTACTTC.

J is TRBJ2-1 and V is TRBV14; TRBD2 aligns across 7 bases. Per germline, CDR1 SGHDN and CDR2 FVKESK. The CDR3 contains 16 residues. J gave up 2 bases and V 0 bases, and 4 bases lay outside the gene matches. Written as DNA, the CDR3 is TGTGCCAGCAGCCAAGAGGGACTACTCCCCTACAATGAGCAGTTCTTC. Translation gives CASSQEGLLPYNEQFF. Looking up the rest from reference TRBV14 and TRBJ2-1 gives the full variable domain: EAGVTQFPSHSVIEKGQTVTLRCDPISGHDNLYWYRRVMGKEIKFLLHFVKESKQDESGMPNNRFLAERTGGTYSTLKVQPAELEDSGVYFCASSQEGLLPYNEQFFGPGTRLTVL.

J is TRBJ2-7 and V is TRBV6-2 or TRBV6-3; the D is unclear. The CDR3 contains 14 residues. The germline V and J ends were trimmed by 2 bases and 0 bases, with 8 bases remaining between them. Germline V gives CDR1 MNHEY, CDR2 SVGEGT. The CDR3 protein is CASSYGLFSYEQYF. CDR3 bases: TGTGCCAGCAGTTACGGGCTCTTCTCCTACGAGCAGTACTTC.

This chain joins TRBV11-2 and TRBJ2-7; the D call may be TRBD1 or TRBD2 (6 bases each). This CDR3 has 17 amino acids. Trimming pared 1 base from V and 3 bases from J, leaving 19 bases between. Germline values: CDR1 SGHAT, CDR2 FQNNGV. In nucleotides, the CDR3 is TGTGCCAGCAGCTTAGTCCGAGGGGGGTCCCAGGACTACGAGCAGTACTTC. Translation gives CASSLVRGGSQDYEQYF.

This clonotype is a singleton in its sample. This chain connects TRBV6-2 or TRBV6-3 to TRBJ2-1, with TRBD2 matching 11 bases. The CDR3 sequence is 17 residues long. From germline, CDR1 is MNHEY and CDR2 SVGEGT. Germline trimming cut 5 bases from V and 9 bases from J; bases unmatched to any gene: 15. CDR3 sequence: CASSLRGLAGGHVEQFF. Here the CDR3 DNA reads TGTGCCAGCAGTCTGAGGGGGTTAGCGGGGGGGCATGTTGAGCAGTTCTTC.

This chain connects TRBV12-3 or TRBV12-4 to TRBJ2-6; no definite D call. Trimming removed 1 base at V and 0 bases at J, with 10 bases between. The length of the CDR3 is 17 residues. The CDR3 nucleotides read TGTGCCAGCAGTTTAGAACAGATCGTCTCTGGGGCCAACGTCCTGACTTTC. It encodes CASSLEQIVSGANVLTF.

The chain employs TRBV20-1 and TRBJ2-7, with 10 bases matching TRBD2. This CDR3 has 15 residues. V lost 0 bases, J lost 4 bases, and 6 bases stayed unmatched. Germline loops: CDR1 DFQATT, CDR2 SNEGSKA (reference sequence). CDR3 sequence reads: CSARDGGLALYEQYF. As DNA, the CDR3 is TGCAGTGCTAGAGATGGGGGACTAGCGTTATACGAGCAGTACTTC.

This chain links TRBV6-5 with TRBJ2-1, with TRBD2 matching 9 bases. Trimming at V came to 0 bases and at J to 10 bases, leaving 7 bases not matched to a gene. This CDR3 region has 15 residues. Germline lookup yields CDR1 MNHEY and CDR2 SVGAGI. CDR3 sequence: CASSYSGGGAQEQFF. As DNA, the CDR3 is TGTGCCAGCAGTTACTCTGGCGGGGGGGCACAAGAGCAGTTCTTC.

This chain connects TRBV20-1 to TRBJ1-5; D may be TRBD1 (6 bases). The CDR3 covers 13 residues. Germline values: CDR1 DFQATT, CDR2 SNEGSKA (reference sequence). Trimming left V 4 bases short and J 4 bases short, with 11 bases between. CDR3 residues: CSANLQGNQPQHF. The CDR3 nucleotides read TGCAGTGCTAACTTACAGGGAAATCAGCCCCAGCATTTT.

The V call is TRBV7-2, the J call TRBJ2-7; a possible D gene is TRBD1 (5 bases). The CDR3 has 12 residues. Germline CDR1 reads SGHTA; CDR2 reads FQGNSA. V lost 3 bases and J lost 6, with 9 bases in between. CDR3 sequence: CASSLIGVEQYF. CDR3 coding DNA: TGTGCCAGCAGCTTGATAGGGGTCGAGCAGTACTTC.

J is TRBJ1-2 and V is TRBV12-3 or TRBV12-4, with 10 bases fitting TRBD1. The V and J ends lost 4 bases and 0 bases, in that order; junction bases with no gene match: 2. This CDR3 comprises 15 residues. The CDR3 sequence is CASSSGTGANYGYTF. CDR3 DNA: TGTGCCAGCAGTTCAGGGACAGGGGCTAACTATGGCTACACCTTC.

The V and J genes are TRBV27 and TRBJ2-7, with TRBD2 matching over 7 bases. Losses at the gene ends were 5 bases for V and 0 bases for J; bases not matched to a gene: 10. Germline V gene sequence: CDR1 MNHEY, CDR2 SMNVEV (reference sequence). This CDR3 is built from 16 residues. CDR3 amino acids: CASSPSAGLRSYEQYF. DNA for the CDR3: TGTGCCAGCAGTCCCTCAGCGGGACTTCGCTCCTACGAGCAGTACTTC.

The chain employs TRBV3-1 and TRBJ2-5; 10 nucleotides align to TRBD1. This CDR3 has 15 amino acids. Germline V gene data show CDR1 as LGHDT and CDR2 as YNNKEL (reference sequence). The J segment lost 5 bases and the V segment lost 4 bases, leaving 7 bases of the junction unmatched. In DNA, the CDR3 is TGTGCCAGCAGCCCCGGACAGGGGGAGTCGGAGACCCAGTACTTC. Translated: CASSPGQGESETQYF.

The chain is built from TRBV30 and TRBJ2-7, with D perhaps matching TRBD2 (6 bases). This CDR3 is built from 14 residues. Germline CDR1 reads GTSNPN; CDR2 reads SVGIG (reference sequence). V was clipped by 2 bases and J by 7 bases, with 18 bases between them. CDR3 loop: CAWSLPGLSYEQYF. DNA of the CDR3: TGTGCCTGGAGTTTACCGGGACTCTCGTATGAGCAGTACTTC.

The rearrangement links TRBV4-1 to TRBJ1-6, with no clear D. The V gene lost 0 bases and the J gene lost 10 bases, with 7 bases spanning the gap. Per germline, CDR1 MGHRA and CDR2 YSYEKL. The CDR3 is 13 amino acids. The CDR3: CASSQDSGSPLHF. Written as DNA, the CDR3 is TGCGCCAGCAGCCAAGATTCAGGCTCACCCCTCCACTTT.